This T cell receptor (beta chain) is from a study of T cell responses to AZD1222 COVID-19 vaccine. CDR3 size: 11 residues. Germline values: CDR1 SGHVS, CDR2 FQNEAQ. About this clone: At one boundary the junction diverges from the germline segment, which might be a read error.

Some clones are missing from TCRdb's copy, which holds only in-frame ones; the method was immunoSEQ multiplex PCR. The sample carries 75,000 to 95,000 clones, approximately 91% recorded once. J is TRBJ2-7 and V is TRBV7-8, with TRBD1 identical over 8 bases. This receptor was identified in an adult in good health. This material consisted of peripheral blood, taken on day 0 of AZD1222 vaccination. The CDR3 sequence is CASSPQGVLHF. The CDR3 region has the DNA TGTGCCAGCAGCCCACAGGGGGTACTTCACTTC.